The source of this T cell receptor beta chain is a study of beta chain features in type 1 diabetes. General study findings and limits: Patients' naive, central memory and regulatory TCRB repertoires appeared more alike than those of healthy donors. Moderate but significant shortening of TCRB CDR3s was recorded in all four CD4+ subsets from Type 1 diabetes patients. Highly expressing activated T cells could be over-counted with a cDNA template.

This clone appeared a few times. Its matching antigen is unknown. The investigators reverse transcribed all of the isolated RNA, so they sequenced expressed TCRB transcripts. Clones were sequenced by immunoSEQ multiplex PCR, and TCRdb holds only the in-frame ones, with some missing. Found here are about 320,000 clones, around 15% of them singletons; the top ten hold about 6.6%. The CDR3 totals 15 residues. The germline V gene encodes CDR1 SGHVS and CDR2 FQNEAQ. J lost 12 bases, V lost 3 bases, and 11 bases had no gene match. The sequence came from a man in his thirties or forties in good health. The chain joins TRBV7-8 to TRBJ2-1, with 10 bases that match TRBD1. The source material was central memory CD4+ T cells from blood. The CDR3 DNA is TGTGCCAGCAGCTTTAACTTCGGGACAGGGGATGTGCAGTTCTTC. This sequence encodes CASSFNFGTGDVQFF.